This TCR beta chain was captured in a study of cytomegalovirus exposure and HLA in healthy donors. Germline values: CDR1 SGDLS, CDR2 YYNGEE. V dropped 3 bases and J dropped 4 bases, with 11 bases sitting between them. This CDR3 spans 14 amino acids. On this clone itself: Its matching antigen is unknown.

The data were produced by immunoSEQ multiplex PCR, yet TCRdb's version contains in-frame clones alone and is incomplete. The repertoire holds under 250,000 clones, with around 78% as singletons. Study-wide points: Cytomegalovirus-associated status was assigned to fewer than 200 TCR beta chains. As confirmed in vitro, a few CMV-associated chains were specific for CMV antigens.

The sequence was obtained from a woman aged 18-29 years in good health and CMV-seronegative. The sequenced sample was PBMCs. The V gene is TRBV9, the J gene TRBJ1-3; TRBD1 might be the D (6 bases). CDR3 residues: CASSAGQSGNTIYF. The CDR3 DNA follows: TGTGCCAGCAGCGCGGGACAATCGGGAAACACCATATATTTT. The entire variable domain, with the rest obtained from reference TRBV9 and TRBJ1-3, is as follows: DSGVTQTPKHLITATGQRVTLRCSPRSGDLSVYWYQQSLDQGLQFLIQYYNGEERAKGNILERFSAQQFPDLHSELNLSSLELGDSALYFCASSAGQSGNTIYFGEGSWLTVV.